This TCR beta chain was recorded in a study of T-cell memory formation after mild COVID-19. Germline CDR1 reads SGHVS; CDR2 reads FQNEAQ. The CDR3 covers 13 residues. V lost 0 bases and J 5 bases, leaving 4 bases between the germline ends. This clonotype has just a few counts. 5'RACE primed from the constant segment yielded TCR alpha and TCR beta cDNA libraries bearing sample barcodes and UMIs. TCRdb analysed the 5' RACE reads with MiXCR anew, one entry per CDR3 protein. The profile covers roughly 350,000 distinct CDR3 sequences, with 25% to 30% appearing a single time and less than 15% taken by the ten largest.

The chain joins TRBV7-8 to TRBJ2-2, with D unclear. This receptor was taken from an adult woman who had mild COVID-19 (a few samples of this study predate the infection). Cell type and time point are not known. Source material: PBMCs or a T cell subset sorted from them (not recorded which). The CDR3 spells CASSLATTGELFF. The CDR3 DNA reads as TGTGCCAGCAGCTTAGCGACGACCGGGGAGCTGTTTTTT.